The 2 T cell receptor beta chains given below trace back to one sample, sequenced in a study of graft-versus-host responses after intestinal transplantation. Produced via immunoSEQ multiplex PCR; TCRdb's table is partial and in-frame only. The sample records some 120,000 clones, 90% to 95% being singletons. No cognate antigen is known for these TCRs. The specimen was unstimulated CD8+ T cells sorted from spleen or lymph node cells, collected before transplant. All receptors derive from a human donor who was the organ donor for an intestinal transplant.

This clone was recorded once. CDR3 amino acids: CASSHAFNEQFF. In DNA form, the CDR3 reads TGTGCCAGCAGCCATGCTTTCAATGAGCAGTTCTTC. The rearrangement joins TRBV7-9 to TRBJ2-1, with D hard to call. This CDR3 comprises 12 residues. CDR1 SEHNR and CDR2 FQNEAQ come from the germline V gene (reference sequence). With 5 bases removed from V and 6 bases from J, the gap between germline ends came to 8 bases.

The chain links TRBV19 to TRBJ1-1; 8 bases map to TRBD1. Germline loops: CDR1 LNHDA, CDR2 SQIVND (reference sequence). Trimming cost V 4 bases and J 4 bases; bases outside gene matches: 5. CDR3 size: 14 residues. Written as DNA, the CDR3 is TGTGCCAGTAGTACCACAGGGGGAATCACTGAAGCTTTCTTT. It specifies CASSTTGGITEAFF. The whole variable domain, filled in from reference TRBV19 and TRBJ1-1, reads DGGITQSPKYLFRKEGQNVTLSCEQNLNHDAMYWYRQDPGQGLRLIYYSQIVNDFQKGDIAEGYSVSREKKESFPLTVTSAQKNPTAFYLCASSTTGGITEAFFGQGTRLTVV.